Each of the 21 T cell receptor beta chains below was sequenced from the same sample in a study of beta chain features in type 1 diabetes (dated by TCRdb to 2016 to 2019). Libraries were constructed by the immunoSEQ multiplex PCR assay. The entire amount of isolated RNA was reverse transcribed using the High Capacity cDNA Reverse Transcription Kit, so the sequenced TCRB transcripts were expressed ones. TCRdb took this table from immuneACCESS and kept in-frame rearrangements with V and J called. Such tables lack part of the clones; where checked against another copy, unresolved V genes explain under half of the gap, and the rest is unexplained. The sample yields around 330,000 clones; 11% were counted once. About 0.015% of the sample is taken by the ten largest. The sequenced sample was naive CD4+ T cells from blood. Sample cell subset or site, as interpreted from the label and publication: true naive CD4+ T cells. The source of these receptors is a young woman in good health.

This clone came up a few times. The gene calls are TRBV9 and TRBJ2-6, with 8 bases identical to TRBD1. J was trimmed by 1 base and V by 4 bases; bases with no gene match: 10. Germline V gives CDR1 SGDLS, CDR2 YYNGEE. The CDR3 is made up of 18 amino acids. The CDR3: CASSPTGGIISGANVLTF. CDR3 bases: TGTGCCAGCAGCCCTACAGGGGGAATTATATCTGGGGCCAACGTCCTGACTTTC.

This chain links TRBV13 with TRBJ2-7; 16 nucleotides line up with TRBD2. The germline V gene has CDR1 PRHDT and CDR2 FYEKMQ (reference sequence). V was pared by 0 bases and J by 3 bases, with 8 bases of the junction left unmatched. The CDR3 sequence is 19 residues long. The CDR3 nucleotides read TGTGCCAGCAGCTTAGGCGTACCGGGACTAGCGGGAGGGAACTACGAGCAGTACTTC. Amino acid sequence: CASSLGVPGLAGGNYEQYF.

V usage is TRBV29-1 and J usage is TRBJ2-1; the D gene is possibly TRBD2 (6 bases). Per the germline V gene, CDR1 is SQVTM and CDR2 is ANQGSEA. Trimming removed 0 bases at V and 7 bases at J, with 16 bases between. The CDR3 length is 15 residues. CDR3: CSVEEWGGGTNEQFF. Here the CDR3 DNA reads TGCAGCGTTGAAGAATGGGGAGGAGGTACGAATGAGCAGTTCTTC.

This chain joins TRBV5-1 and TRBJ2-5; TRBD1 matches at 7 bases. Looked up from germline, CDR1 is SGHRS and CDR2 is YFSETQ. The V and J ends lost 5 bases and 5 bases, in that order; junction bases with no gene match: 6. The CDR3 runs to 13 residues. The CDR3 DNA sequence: TGCGCCAGCAGTTACCCCAGGGGGGAGACCCAGTACTTC. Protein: CASSYPRGETQYF.

CDR3 bases: TGTGCCACTGGAGGTAGCAATCAGCCCCAGCATTTT. It specifies CATGGSNQPQHF. The genes are TRBV27 and TRBJ1-5; D remains ambiguous. The V end lost 10 bases, the J end lost 0 bases, and 7 bases lay between the germline ends. The germline V gene encodes CDR1 MNHEY and CDR2 SMNVEV (reference sequence). The length of the CDR3 is 12 residues.

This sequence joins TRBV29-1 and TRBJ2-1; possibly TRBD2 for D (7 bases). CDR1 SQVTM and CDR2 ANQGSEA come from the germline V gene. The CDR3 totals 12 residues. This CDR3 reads CSERGGYNEQFF. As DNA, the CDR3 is TGCAGTGAGAGGGGGGGCTACAATGAGCAGTTCTTC.

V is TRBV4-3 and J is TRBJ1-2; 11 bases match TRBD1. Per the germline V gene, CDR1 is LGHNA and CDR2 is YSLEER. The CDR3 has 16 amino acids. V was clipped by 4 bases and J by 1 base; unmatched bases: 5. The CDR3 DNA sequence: TGCGCCAGCAGCCGAGTGGGACAGGGGGGTAACTATGGCTACACCTTC. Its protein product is CASSRVGQGGNYGYTF.

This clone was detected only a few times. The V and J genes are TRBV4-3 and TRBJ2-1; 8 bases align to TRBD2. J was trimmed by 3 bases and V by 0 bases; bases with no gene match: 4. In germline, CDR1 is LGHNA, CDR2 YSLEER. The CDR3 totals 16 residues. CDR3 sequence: CASSQDPAGVYNEQFF. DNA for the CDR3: TGCGCCAGCAGCCAAGATCCAGCGGGAGTCTACAATGAGCAGTTCTTC.

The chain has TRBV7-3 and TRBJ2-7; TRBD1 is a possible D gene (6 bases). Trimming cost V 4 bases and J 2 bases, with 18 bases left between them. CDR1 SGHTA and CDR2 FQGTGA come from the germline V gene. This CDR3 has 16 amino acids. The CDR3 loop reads CASSSEPNRVAYEQYF. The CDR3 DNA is TGTGCCAGCAGCTCAGAACCCAACAGGGTTGCCTACGAGCAGTACTTC.

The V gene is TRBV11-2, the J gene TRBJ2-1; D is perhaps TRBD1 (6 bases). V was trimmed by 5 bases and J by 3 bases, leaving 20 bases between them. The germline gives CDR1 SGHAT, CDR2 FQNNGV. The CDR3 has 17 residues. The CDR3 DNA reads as TGTGCCAGCAGCCCTATCACACAGGGTAGAATCTACAATGAGCAGTTCTTC. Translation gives CASSPITQGRIYNEQFF.

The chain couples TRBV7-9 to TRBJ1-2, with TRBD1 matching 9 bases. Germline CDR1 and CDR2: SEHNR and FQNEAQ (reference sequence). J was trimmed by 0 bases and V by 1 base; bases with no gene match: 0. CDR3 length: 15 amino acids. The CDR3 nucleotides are TGTGCCAGCAGCTTAGGGGACAGGGCTAACTATGGCTACACCTTC. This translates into CASSLGDRANYGYTF.

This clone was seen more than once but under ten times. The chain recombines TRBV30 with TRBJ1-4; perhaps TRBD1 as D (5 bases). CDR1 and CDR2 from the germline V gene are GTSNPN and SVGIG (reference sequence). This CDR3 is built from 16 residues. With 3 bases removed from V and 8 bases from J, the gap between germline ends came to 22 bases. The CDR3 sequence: CAWSYGSGGGEEKLFF. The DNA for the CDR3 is TGTGCCTGGAGCTATGGTAGCGGGGGAGGGGAAGAAAAACTGTTTTTT. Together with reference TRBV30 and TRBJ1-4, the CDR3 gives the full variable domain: SQTIHQWPATLVQPVGSPLSLECTVEGTSNPNLYWYRQAAGRGLQLLFYSVGIGQISSEVPQNLSASRPQDRQFILSSKKLLLSDSGFYLCAWSYGSGGGEEKLFFGSGTQLSVL.

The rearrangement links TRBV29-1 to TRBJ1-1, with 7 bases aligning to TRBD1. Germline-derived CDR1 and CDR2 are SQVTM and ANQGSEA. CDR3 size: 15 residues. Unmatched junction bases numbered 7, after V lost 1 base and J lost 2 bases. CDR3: CSVEGNRGHNTEAFF. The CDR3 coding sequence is TGCAGCGTTGAAGGGAACAGGGGCCATAACACTGAAGCTTTCTTT.

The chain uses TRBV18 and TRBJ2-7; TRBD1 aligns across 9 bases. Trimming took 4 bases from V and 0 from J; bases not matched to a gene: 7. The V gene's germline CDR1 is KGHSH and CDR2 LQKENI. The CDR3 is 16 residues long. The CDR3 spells CASSLIQGASSYEQYF. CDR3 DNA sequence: TGTGCCAGCTCACTAATACAGGGGGCGAGCTCCTACGAGCAGTACTTC.

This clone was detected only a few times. The CDR3 region is CASSLFAGRVPQETQYF. The CDR3 DNA sequence: TGTGCCAGCAGCTTATTTGCGGGCAGAGTCCCGCAAGAGACCCAGTACTTC. The J gene is TRBJ2-5, the V gene TRBV7-2, with D perhaps matching TRBD2 (5 bases). With 2 bases removed from V and 2 bases from J, the gap between germline ends came to 18 bases. This CDR3 spans 17 amino acids. From germline, CDR1 is SGHTA and CDR2 FQGNSA. Full variable domain (remainder filled in from reference TRBV7-2 and TRBJ2-5): GAGVSQSPSNKVTEKGKDVELRCDPISGHTALYWYRQSLGQGLEFLIYFQGNSAPDKSGLPSDRFSAERTGGSVSTLTIQRTQQEDSAVYLCASSLFAGRVPQETQYFGPGTRLLVL.

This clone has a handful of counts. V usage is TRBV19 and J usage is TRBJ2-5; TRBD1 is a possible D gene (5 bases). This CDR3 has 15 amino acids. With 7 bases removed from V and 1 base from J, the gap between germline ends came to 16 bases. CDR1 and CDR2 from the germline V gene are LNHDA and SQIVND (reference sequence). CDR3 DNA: TGTGCCAGTACCAAACAGAAGGGGCGCCAAGAGACCCAGTACTTC. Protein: CASTKQKGRQETQYF.

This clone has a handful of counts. For the CDR3, the DNA is TGTGCCAGCTCACTCATGGACTCCACAGCCGGCATGAACACTGAAGCTTTCTTT. This encodes CASSLMDSTAGMNTEAFF. The chain couples TRBV18 to TRBJ1-1; D is uncertain. Trimming pared 4 bases from V and 0 bases from J, leaving 21 bases between. This CDR3 is built from 18 residues. Germline-derived CDR1 and CDR2 are KGHSH and LQKENI.

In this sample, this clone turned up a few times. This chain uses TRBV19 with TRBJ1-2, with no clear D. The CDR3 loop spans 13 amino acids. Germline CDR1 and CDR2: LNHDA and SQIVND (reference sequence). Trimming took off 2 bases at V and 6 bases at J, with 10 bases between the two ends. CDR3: CASSISGANGYTF. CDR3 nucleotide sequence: TGTGCCAGTAGTATAAGCGGCGCAAATGGCTACACCTTC.

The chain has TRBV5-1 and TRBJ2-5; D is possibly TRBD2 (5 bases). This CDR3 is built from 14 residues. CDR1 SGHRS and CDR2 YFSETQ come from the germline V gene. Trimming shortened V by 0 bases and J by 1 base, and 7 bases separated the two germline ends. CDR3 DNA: TGCGCCAGCAGCTTGGACGGGATCCAAGAGACCCAGTACTTC. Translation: CASSLDGIQETQYF.

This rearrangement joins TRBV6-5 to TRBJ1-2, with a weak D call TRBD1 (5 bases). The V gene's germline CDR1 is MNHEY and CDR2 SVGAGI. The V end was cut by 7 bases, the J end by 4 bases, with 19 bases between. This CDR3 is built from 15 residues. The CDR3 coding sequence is TGTGCCAGCACCTGGGACGGGGGGGGTACCTATGGCTACACCTTC. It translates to CASTWDGGGTYGYTF.

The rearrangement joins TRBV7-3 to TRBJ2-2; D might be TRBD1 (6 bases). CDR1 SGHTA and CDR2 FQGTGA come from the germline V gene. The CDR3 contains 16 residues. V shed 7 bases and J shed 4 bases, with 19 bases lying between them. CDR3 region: CASTKVLGRGTGELFF. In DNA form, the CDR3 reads TGTGCCAGCACCAAAGTGTTGGGCAGGGGCACCGGGGAGCTGTTTTTT.